This is a list of T cell receptor beta chains from one sample in a study of blood T cell repertoires in COVID-19. Measured with immunoSEQ multiplex PCR; TCRdb has only the in-frame clones, and not every one. The table shows about 320,000 clones, with about 84% occurring only once. Material: peripheral blood. The receptors derive from a woman between 50 and 59 years old with acute or convalescent COVID-19. Both conserved end residues are part of each CDR3. The order of the fields is J gene, clone size, V gene, D gene, CDR3 DNA, CDR3 protein. D genes are given only for firm matches. Clone size appears in some rows only: once, few, many, or a class for an expanded clone.

TRBJ2-1	.	TRBV4-3	TRBD2	TGCGCCAGCAGCCCCGGGGGGGAAGACTCCTACAATGAGCAGTTCTTC	CASSPGGEDSYNEQFF
TRBJ2-1	.	TRBV18	TRBD2	TGTGCCAGCTCACCACTAGCGGGCCGGCTCGCCTACAATGAGCAGTTCTTC	CASSPLAGRLAYNEQFF
TRBJ1-5	.	TRBV2	.	TGTGCCAGCGGTCGAAACCCGGGGCAGCCCCAGCATTTT	CASGRNPGQPQHF
TRBJ1-1	once	TRBV18	.	TGTGCCAGCTCACCTAACAGAGGGCATACTGAAGCTTTCTTT	CASSPNRGHTEAFF
TRBJ2-5	.	TRBV18	.	TGTGCCAGCTCACCACCGCCGGGGATGGGAGAGACCCAGTACTTC	CASSPPPGMGETQYF
TRBJ2-7	.	TRBV4-3	TRBD2	TGCGCCAGCAGCCCCGGACTAGATGGCTACGAGCAGTACTTC	CASSPGLDGYEQYF
TRBJ1-5	few	TRBV7-9	.	TGTGCCAGCAGCTTAGGGGAGGGCAATCAGCCCCAGCATTTT	CASSLGEGNQPQHF
TRBJ2-7	.	TRBV7-9	.	TGTGCCAGCAGTCGGGACTCCCAACCCTACGAGCAGTACTTC	CASSRDSQPYEQYF
TRBJ1-6	.	TRBV28	TRBD1	TGTGCCAGCAACCCCCAGGGACAGGGTTATTCACCCCTCCACTTT	CASNPQGQGYSPLHF
TRBJ2-1	.	TRBV5-1	.	TGCGCCAGCAGCTTGGGTTGGAGCTTGTATAATGAGCAGTTCTTC	CASSLGWSLYNEQFF
TRBJ2-2	.	TRBV27	TRBD2	TGTGCCAGCAGTTTTCTAGCGGGAGGGCCGAGGAACACCGGGGAGCTGTTTTTT	CASSFLAGGPRNTGELFF
TRBJ2-7	.	TRBV5-1	.	TGCGCCAGCAGTGCACAGGTGATCGAGCAGTACTTC	CASSAQVIEQYF
TRBJ2-3	.	TRBV5-4	TRBD2	TGTGCCAGCAGCTTTAGAATAGCGGGAGGCACAGATACGCAGTATTTT	CASSFRIAGGTDTQYF
TRBJ2-3	once	TRBV18	TRBD2	TGTGCCAGCTCACCGCATGCTGCTAGCGGAACTAGCACAGATACGCAGTATTTT	CASSPHAASGTSTDTQYF
TRBJ1-5	.	TRBV4-2	.	TGTGCCAGCAGCCAAGAGTATAGCAATCAGCCCCAGCATTTT	CASSQEYSNQPQHF
TRBJ1-2	once	TRBV9	.	TGTGCCAGCAGCGTGGACAGTAACTATGGCTACACCTTC	CASSVDSNYGYTF
TRBJ2-7	.	TRBV2	.	TGTGCCAGCAACCAGCCAGACTCAAGGTACGAGCAGTACTTC	CASNQPDSRYEQYF
TRBJ1-5	.	TRBV19	TRBD1	TGTGCCAGTAGACTCAGGGGGTACGGCAATCAGCCCCAGCATTTT	CASRLRGYGNQPQHF
TRBJ1-5	once	TRBV19	.	TGTGCCAGTGGGGGCCCCAGAATCAATCAGCCCCAGCATTTT	CASGGPRINQPQHF
TRBJ1-2	.	TRBV11-2	TRBD1	TGTGCCAGCAGCCAAATAACAGGGGGCGGCTATGGCTACACCTTC	CASSQITGGGYGYTF
TRBJ2-7	.	TRBV3-1/TRBV3-2	TRBD2	TGTGCCAGCAGCCAAGAGGGTATCTCGCTAGCGGGGCCCTATTCCTACGAGCAGTACTTC	CASSQEGISLAGPYSYEQYF
TRBJ2-7	once	TRBV3-1/TRBV3-2	TRBD1	TGTGCCAGCAGCCAGGGACAGTTACTACGTGGGCAGTACTTC	CASSQGQLLRGQYF
TRBJ2-5	.	TRBV24-1	TRBD2	TGTGCCACCAGTGATTTACTAGCGGGAGTAGAGACCCAGTACTTC	CATSDLLAGVETQYF
TRBJ2-7	once	TRBV4-2	TRBD1	TGTGCCAGCAGCCAAGGGGCAGGACAGGGTGTGTACGAGCAGTACTTC	CASSQGAGQGVYEQYF
TRBJ1-1	.	TRBV5-6	.	TGTGCCAGCAGCTTCCAGGTTAACACTGAAGCTTTCTTT	CASSFQVNTEAFF
TRBJ1-4	.	TRBV18	TRBD1	TGTGCCAGCTCATTTTGGACAGGAGGAAAACTGTTTTTT	CASSFWTGGKLFF
TRBJ2-6	.	TRBV27	.	TGTGCCAGCAGTTTCTTGGGGGGCTCTGGGGCCAACGTCCTGACTTTC	CASSFLGGSGANVLTF
TRBJ2-2	.	TRBV27	.	TGTGCCAGCAGTTTATATCTGAACACCGGGGAGCTGTTTTTT	CASSLYLNTGELFF
TRBJ1-1	.	TRBV12-3/TRBV12-4	.	TGTGCCAGCAGGGCACAGATGAACACTGAAGCTTTCTTT	CASRAQMNTEAFF
TRBJ2-2	.	TRBV10-3	TRBD1	TGTGCCATCAGCGCACAGACAGGGCGCCTGGGTGGGACCGGGGAGCTGTTTTTT	CAISAQTGRLGGTGELFF
TRBJ2-5	.	TRBV4-1	TRBD1	TGCGCCAGCAGCCAAACTCCGACAGGGGAAGGAGAGACCCAGTACTTC	CASSQTPTGEGETQYF
TRBJ2-2	.	TRBV11-3	TRBD1	TGTGCCAGCAGCTTTGGGACAGCGAACACCGGGGAGCTGTTTTTT	CASSFGTANTGELFF
TRBJ2-2	.	TRBV6-2/TRBV6-3	TRBD1	TGTGCCAGCAGTTTGACAGGGTTTTCCACCGGGGAGCTGTTTTTT	CASSLTGFSTGELFF
TRBJ2-1	.	TRBV18	TRBD1	TGTGCCAGCTCACCCCGGGACAGGGACAATGAGCAGTTCTTC	CASSPRDRDNEQFF
TRBJ2-5	.	TRBV7-3	TRBD1	TGTGCCAGCAGCCGGGACAGGGAAGAGACCCAGTACTTC	CASSRDREETQYF
TRBJ2-7	.	TRBV10-3	.	TGTGCCATCTCTTCCCCAGTTGACTACGAGCAGTACTTC	CAISSPVDYEQYF
TRBJ2-7	.	TRBV7-9	TRBD2	TGTGCCAGCAGCTCGACTAGCGGGAGTAACGAGCAGTACTTC	CASSSTSGSNEQYF
TRBJ1-1	.	TRBV7-2	TRBD1	TGTGCCAGCAGCTTTAAAGGGCGCGGGGGACAGGGGGTTGTGGAGGCTTTCTTT	CASSFKGRGGQGVVEAFF
TRBJ2-3	.	TRBV18	.	TGTGCCAGCTCACCCAAGGGACTGATTTCCCGTGATACGCAGTATTTT	CASSPKGLISRDTQYF
TRBJ1-4	.	TRBV28	.	TGTGCCAGCACCCAGGGCAGGGAAAAACTGTTTTTT	CASTQGREKLFF
TRBJ2-1	.	TRBV24-1	.	TGTGCCACCAGTGACACTAAGGACAGTAGTGGGTACAATGAGCAGTTCTTC	CATSDTKDSSGYNEQFF
TRBJ2-2	.	TRBV5-4	.	TGTGCCAGCAGTTCGGGGGGCGCATTCACCGGGGAGCTGTTTTTT	CASSSGGAFTGELFF
TRBJ2-2	.	TRBV30	.	TGTGCCTGGAGGTACGGGGGGCCCGGGGAGCTGTTTTTT	CAWRYGGPGELFF
TRBJ2-3	.	TRBV12-1	.	TGTGCCAGCAGCTCCCTCCTAGCGCCCACAGATACGCAGTATTTT	CASSSLLAPTDTQYF